The T cell receptor beta chain under discussion was sequenced for a study of control samples from healthy donors and cancer patients. This table comes from immunoSEQ multiplex PCR, and its TCRdb copy is limited to in-frame clones, with some not included. The sample yields approximately 60,000 clones, 90% seen once. The CDR3 covers 15 residues. Trimming removed 1 base at V and 5 bases at J, with 14 bases between. Germline V gene sequence: CDR1 LGHNT, CDR2 FRNRAP. The sequencing input was PBMCs. This receptor was obtained from a woman aged 45-65 years with colorectal cancer. V gene TRBV12-5 combines with J gene TRBJ2-5; perhaps TRBD2 as D (5 bases). CDR3 sequence: CASGLGIGSRETQYF. For the CDR3, the DNA is TGTGCTAGTGGTTTGGGAATAGGGAGTAGGGAGACCCAGTACTTC. Drawing the rest from reference TRBV12-5 and TRBJ2-5, the complete variable domain is DARVTQTPRHKVTEMGQEVTMRCQPILGHNTVFWYRQTMMQGLELLAYFRNRAPLDDSGMPKDRFSAEMPDATLATLKIQPSEPRDSAVYFCASGLGIGSRETQYFGPGTRLLVL.